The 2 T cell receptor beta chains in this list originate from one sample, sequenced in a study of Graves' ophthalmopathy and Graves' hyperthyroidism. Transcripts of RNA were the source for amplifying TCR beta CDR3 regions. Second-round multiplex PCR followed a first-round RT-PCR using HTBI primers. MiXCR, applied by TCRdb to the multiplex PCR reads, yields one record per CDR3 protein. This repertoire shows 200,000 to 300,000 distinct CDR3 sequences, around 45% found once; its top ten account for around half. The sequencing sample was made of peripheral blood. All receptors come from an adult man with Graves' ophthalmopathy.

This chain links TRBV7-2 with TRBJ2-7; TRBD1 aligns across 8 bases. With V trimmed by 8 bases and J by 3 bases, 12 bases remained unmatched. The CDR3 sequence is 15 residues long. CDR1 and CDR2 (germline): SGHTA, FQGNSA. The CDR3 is CASSNYGTGLYEQYF. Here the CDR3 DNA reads TGTGCCAGCTCCAACTACGGGACAGGCCTCTACGAGCAGTACTTC.

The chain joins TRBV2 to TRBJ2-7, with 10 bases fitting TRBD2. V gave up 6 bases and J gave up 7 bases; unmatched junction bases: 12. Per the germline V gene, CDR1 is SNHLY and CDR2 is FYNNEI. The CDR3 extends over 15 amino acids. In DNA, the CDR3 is TGTGCCAGCAGGGTAGCGGGGGGTAGAAACAATGAGCAGTACTTC. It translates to CASRVAGGRNNEQYF.